The 23 T cell receptor beta chains presented below share a single source sample, sequenced in a study of blood T cell repertoires in COVID-19. Clones were sequenced by immunoSEQ multiplex PCR, and TCRdb holds only the in-frame ones, with some missing. The sample shows approximately 90,000 clones, about 85% of them seen only once. The sequenced material came from peripheral blood. Receptors originate from a man aged 60 to 75 with acute or convalescent COVID-19.

This CDR3 is CASSIGPPRQTIYEQYF. CDR3 DNA sequence: TGTGCCAGTAGTATAGGCCCCCCGCGACAGACGATTTACGAGCAGTACTTC. The rearrangement joins TRBV19 to TRBJ2-7, with D tentatively TRBD1 (5 bases). The CDR3 extends over 17 amino acids. V was pared by 1 base and J by 4 bases, with 20 bases between. Germline lookup yields CDR1 LNHDA and CDR2 SQIVND (reference sequence).

V is TRBV30 and J is TRBJ1-1; TRBD1 is a possible D gene (5 bases). Trimming stripped 0 bases from V and 3 bases from J, with 14 bases between. The CDR3 consists of 15 residues. Looked up from germline, CDR1 is GTSNPN and CDR2 is SVGIG (reference sequence). CDR3 loop: CAWSVRLWGDTEAFF. Here the CDR3 DNA reads TGTGCCTGGAGTGTACGACTTTGGGGCGACACTGAAGCTTTCTTT.

This chain links TRBV7-9 with TRBJ2-7; 12 nucleotides agree with TRBD2. CDR3 size: 19 residues. With V trimmed by 5 bases and J by 0 bases, 14 bases remained unmatched. From germline, CDR1 is SEHNR and CDR2 FQNEAQ (reference sequence). CDR3 protein: CASSVRLAGEWGISYEQYF. The CDR3 DNA is TGTGCCAGCAGCGTTAGACTAGCGGGAGAGTGGGGAATCTCCTACGAGCAGTACTTC.

The chain is built from TRBV5-1 and TRBJ1-4; maybe TRBD1 (5 bases). CDR3 length equals 14 residues. The germline CDR1 and CDR2 sequences are SGHRS and YFSETQ. V lost 0 bases and J lost 6, with 9 bases in between. This CDR3 reads CASSLGDSYEKLFF. Written as DNA, the CDR3 is TGCGCCAGCAGCTTGGGGGACTCCTATGAAAAACTGTTTTTT. The full variable domain, in which reference TRBV5-1 and TRBJ1-4 provide the parts outside the CDR3, is KAGVTQTPRYLIKTRGQQVTLSCSPISGHRSVSWYQQTPGQGLQFLFEYFSETQRNKGNFPGRFSGRQFSNSRSEMNVSTLELGDSALYLCASSLGDSYEKLFFGSGTQLSVL.

The chain couples TRBV2 to TRBJ1-5, with a weak D call TRBD1 (6 bases). The length of the CDR3 is 12 residues. Per germline, CDR1 SNHLY and CDR2 FYNNEI. Trimming removed 3 bases at V and 7 bases at J, with 7 bases between. CDR3 region: CASSDQGQPQHF. CDR3 coding DNA: TGTGCCAGCAGTGACCAGGGGCAGCCCCAGCATTTT.

The chain joins TRBV6-5 to TRBJ1-1; D unresolved. In germline, CDR1 is MNHEY, CDR2 SVGAGI. V shed 7 bases and J shed 5 bases, with 17 bases lying between them. This CDR3 is 14 amino acids long. CDR3 residues: CASTPPGFGTEAFF. The CDR3, as DNA: TGTGCCAGCACCCCCCCCGGGTTTGGGACTGAAGCTTTCTTT.

The chain carries TRBV5-1 and TRBJ2-7, with 8 nucleotides matching TRBD1. Trimming took 6 bases from V and 6 from J; bases not matched to a gene: 8. The CDR3 consists of 13 residues. The germline V gene has CDR1 SGHRS and CDR2 YFSETQ. DNA of the CDR3: TGCGCCAGCAATGGACAGGGTCTCTTCGAGCAGTACTTC. As protein: CASNGQGLFEQYF.

The chain uses TRBV6-5 and TRBJ1-2; D call uncertain. This CDR3 comprises 15 residues. Germline V gene sequence: CDR1 MNHEY, CDR2 SVGAGI. The V and J ends lost 7 bases and 1 base respectively, with 16 bases between them. In nucleotides, the CDR3 is TGTGCCAGCACCCCTCGTCCGGGATTTAACTATGGCTACACCTTC. Its translation is CASTPRPGFNYGYTF.

This sequence joins TRBV25-1 and TRBJ2-5; TRBD2 matches 7 bases. Germline-derived CDR1 and CDR2 are MGHDK and SYGVNS. This CDR3 is 14 amino acids long. The trim removed 4 bases at V and 5 bases at J, leaving 7 bases unmatched. CDR3 DNA sequence: TGTGCCAGCAGTGCGTACCGGGGGGTGGAGACCCAGTACTTC. It encodes CASSAYRGVETQYF.

The J gene is TRBJ2-5, the V gene TRBV3-1 (or the pseudogene TRBV3-2), with D possibly TRBD1 on 6 matching bases. The CDR3 contains 13 residues. Trimming cost V 5 bases and J 2 bases, with 9 bases left between them. Looked up from germline, CDR1 is LGHDT and CDR2 is YNNKEL (reference sequence). The CDR3 sequence: CASSYRAQETQYF. CDR3 DNA: TGTGCCAGCAGCTACAGGGCTCAAGAGACCCAGTACTTC.

The V gene is TRBV7-9, the J gene TRBJ2-2; a weak D match, TRBD1 (6 bases). CDR1 and CDR2 (germline): SEHNR, FQNEAQ (reference sequence). This CDR3 comprises 15 residues. The germline V and J ends were trimmed by 1 base and 3 bases, with 9 bases remaining between them. CDR3 region: CASSLGGPHTGELFF. CDR3 nucleotides: TGTGCCAGCAGCTTAGGGGGGCCGCACACCGGGGAGCTGTTTTTT.

The chain employs TRBV5-1 and TRBJ2-7, with a tentative D call TRBD1 (5 bases). The CDR3 extends over 15 amino acids. V was shortened by 0 bases and J by 3 bases, with 13 bases between the two germline ends. The germline CDR1 and CDR2 sequences are SGHRS and YFSETQ. The CDR3 DNA follows: TGCGCCAGCAGCTTGGTCACAGGCAGAAGCTACGAGCAGTACTTC. Its translation is CASSLVTGRSYEQYF.

Note on this clone: Other DNA sequences in this sample translate to the same CDR3. The V gene is TRBV3-1 (or the pseudogene TRBV3-2), the J gene TRBJ2-1; TRBD2 aligns across 8 bases. Germline V lookup: CDR1 LGHDT, CDR2 YNNKEL (reference sequence). V shed 4 bases, J shed 4 bases, and the junction held 6 bases outside the gene matches. The CDR3 is 15 amino acids. The CDR3 DNA reads TGTGCCAGCAGCCGAGCGGGAGAGGCGTACAATGAGCAGTTCTTC. It specifies CASSRAGEAYNEQFF.

Only a few counts were recorded for this clone. The rearrangement links TRBV7-9 to TRBJ2-5; TRBD2 aligns across 9 bases. The germline CDR1 and CDR2 sequences are SEHNR and FQNEAQ (reference sequence). This CDR3 comprises 16 residues. The V segment lost 5 bases and the J segment 5 bases; nucleotides outside the gene matches: 12. CDR3 DNA: TGTGCCAGCAGCGTCTCCATAGCGGGAGTCCGGGAGACCCAGTACTTC. It yields the protein CASSVSIAGVRETQYF. Full variable domain (missing parts from reference TRBV7-9 and TRBJ2-5): DTGVSQNPRHKITKRGQNVTFRCDPISEHNRLYWYRQTLGQGPEFLTYFQNEAQLEKSRLLSDRFSAERPKGSFSTLEIQRTEQGDSAMYLCASSVSIAGVRETQYFGPGTRLLVL.

V gene TRBV3-1 (or the pseudogene TRBV3-2) combines with J gene TRBJ2-7; D is possibly TRBD2 (5 bases). The CDR3 runs to 11 residues. V was pared by 8 bases and J by 6 bases, with 11 bases between. Germline CDR1 and CDR2: LGHDT and YNNKEL (reference sequence). The CDR3 DNA reads as TGTGCCAGCCGGGGATCGGGCGAGCAGTACTTC. Amino acids: CASRGSGEQYF.

The chain uses TRBV3-1 (or the pseudogene TRBV3-2) and TRBJ1-1; weak D call: TRBD1 (6 bases). V was clipped by 6 bases and J by 2 bases, with 10 bases between them. Germline V gene data show CDR1 as LGHDT and CDR2 as YNNKEL (reference sequence). The CDR3 spans 13 residues. The CDR3 coding sequence is TGTGCCAGCAGACAGGGCCCCAACACTGAAGCTTTCTTT. It is translated as CASRQGPNTEAFF.

The chain combines TRBV5-1 with TRBJ1-2, with D unresolved. Trimming pared 4 bases from V and 4 bases from J, leaving 17 bases between. CDR1 SGHRS and CDR2 YFSETQ come from the germline V gene. The CDR3 has 15 residues. The CDR3 region is CASSRVGGQSYGYTF. The DNA for the CDR3 is TGCGCCAGCAGCCGGGTGGGAGGGCAGTCCTATGGCTACACCTTC. The whole variable domain, remainder taken from reference TRBV5-1 and TRBJ1-2, is KAGVTQTPRYLIKTRGQQVTLSCSPISGHRSVSWYQQTPGQGLQFLFEYFSETQRNKGNFPGRFSGRQFSNSRSEMNVSTLELGDSALYLCASSRVGGQSYGYTFGSGTRLTVV.

The chain links TRBV7-3 to TRBJ2-1; tentatively, D is TRBD2 (6 bases). From germline, CDR1 is SGHTA and CDR2 FQGTGA. V was cut by 5 bases and J by 0 bases, with 14 bases left in between. The CDR3 covers 16 residues. The CDR3 DNA is TGTGCCAGCAGCCCTCGTGGGGGGAGCTCCTACAATGAGCAGTTCTTC. Its protein is CASSPRGGSSYNEQFF.

V gene TRBV19 combines with J gene TRBJ1-2; D unclear. The CDR3 is made up of 14 amino acids. CDR1 and CDR2 (germline): LNHDA, SQIVND (reference sequence). The V and J ends lost 3 bases and 7 bases respectively, with 15 bases between them. The CDR3 sequence is CASSIRTLGGGYTF. CDR3 nucleotides: TGTGCCAGTAGTATTAGGACTCTGGGAGGTGGCTACACCTTC. Looking up the rest from reference TRBV19 and TRBJ1-2 gives the full variable domain: DGGITQSPKYLFRKEGQNVTLSCEQNLNHDAMYWYRQDPGQGLRLIYYSQIVNDFQKGDIAEGYSVSREKKESFPLTVTSAQKNPTAFYLCASSIRTLGGGYTFGSGTRLTVV.

This clone came up a few times. The J gene is TRBJ2-3, the V gene TRBV19; D is possibly TRBD1 (6 bases). Germline CDR1 LNHDA, CDR2 SQIVND (reference sequence). V was pared by 3 bases and J by 5 bases, with 12 bases between. The CDR3 has 14 amino acids. CDR3 in DNA: TGTGCCAGTAGTATGGCGCAGGGGAGAGATACGCAGTATTTT. It yields the protein CASSMAQGRDTQYF.

A few counts support this clone. The chain uses TRBV19 and TRBJ1-4, with a weak D call TRBD1 (5 bases). Germline V gene data show CDR1 as LNHDA and CDR2 as SQIVND (reference sequence). Trimming stripped 8 bases from V and 5 bases from J, with 12 bases between. The CDR3 has 13 residues. CDR3 in amino acids: CASGRTRNEKLFF. In DNA form, the CDR3 reads TGTGCCAGTGGGAGGACACGGAATGAAAAACTGTTTTTT.

The chain uses TRBV19 and TRBJ1-4; 10 nucleotides agree with TRBD1. J lost 8 bases, V lost 8 bases, and 8 bases had no gene match. The germline V gene has CDR1 LNHDA and CDR2 SQIVND (reference sequence). This CDR3 has 14 residues. CDR3 loop: CASSSGTGDEKLFF. The CDR3 DNA reads TGTGCCAGTTCCTCCGGGACAGGGGACGAAAAACTGTTTTTT.

The V gene is TRBV5-4, the J gene TRBJ1-3, with TRBD1 as a possible D gene (6 bases). The CDR3 is 14 residues long. CDR1 is SGHNT, CDR2 YYREEE, per germline (reference sequence). The V end lost 5 bases, the J end lost 3 bases, and 12 bases lay between the germline ends. Written as DNA, the CDR3 is TGTGCCAGCAGACCGGACAGTATTGGAAACACCATATATTTT. This encodes CASRPDSIGNTIYF.